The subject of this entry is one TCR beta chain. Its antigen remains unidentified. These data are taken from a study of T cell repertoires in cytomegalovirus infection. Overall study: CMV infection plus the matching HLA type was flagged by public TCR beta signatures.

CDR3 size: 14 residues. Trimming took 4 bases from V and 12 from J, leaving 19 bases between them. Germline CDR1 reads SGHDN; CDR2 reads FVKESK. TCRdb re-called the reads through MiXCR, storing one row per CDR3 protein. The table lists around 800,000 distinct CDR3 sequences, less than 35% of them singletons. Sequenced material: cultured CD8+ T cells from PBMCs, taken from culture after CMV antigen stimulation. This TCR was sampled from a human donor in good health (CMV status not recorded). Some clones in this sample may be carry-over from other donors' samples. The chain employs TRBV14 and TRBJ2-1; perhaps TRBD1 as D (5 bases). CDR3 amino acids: CASSLYESGGAQFF. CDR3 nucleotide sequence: TGTGCCAGCAGCCTCTATGAGAGTGGTGGGGCGCAGTTCTTC.